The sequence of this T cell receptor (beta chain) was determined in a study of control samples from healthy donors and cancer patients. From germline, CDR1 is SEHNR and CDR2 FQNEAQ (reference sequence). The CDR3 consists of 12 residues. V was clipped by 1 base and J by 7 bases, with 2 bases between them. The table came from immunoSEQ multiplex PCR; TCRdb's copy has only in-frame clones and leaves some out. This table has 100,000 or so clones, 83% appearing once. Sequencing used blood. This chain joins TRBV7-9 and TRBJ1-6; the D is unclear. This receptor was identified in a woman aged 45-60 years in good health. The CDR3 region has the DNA TGTGCCAGCAGCTTAGGGAATTCACCCCTCCACTTT. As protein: CASSLGNSPLHF.